The text below deals with one T cell receptor (beta chain). Original processing methods: Quantification of nucleated cells was approximated via reference gene primer amplification. Measured with immunoSEQ multiplex PCR; TCRdb has only the in-frame clones, and not every one. That table supplies the V and J calls and clone size; D and trimming were determined from the DNA. Of 75,000 or so clones listed, about four fifths are singletons. This sample was included in a study of blood T cell repertoires in COVID-19. Across the whole study: In each case, the material was cDNA or gDNA derived from T cells, B-cell-depleted T cells, or PBMCs.

The CDR3 consists of 16 residues. Germline V gives CDR1 SGHNT, CDR2 YYREEE (reference sequence). J was trimmed by 6 bases and V by 0 bases; bases with no gene match: 5. This clonotype was sampled from a woman in her seventies with acute or convalescent COVID-19. V and J are TRBV5-4 and TRBJ2-2, with TRBD2 matching 10 bases. The specimen sequenced was peripheral blood. In DNA, the CDR3 is TGTGCCAGCAGCTTGGGCTCTAGCGGGAGAGCCGGGGAGCTGTTTTTT. As protein: CASSLGSSGRAGELFF. Based on the CDR3 plus reference TRBV5-4 and TRBJ2-2, the full variable domain is ETGVTQSPTHLIKTRGQQVTLRCSSQSGHNTVSWYQQALGQGPQFIFQYYREEENGRGNFPPRFSGLQFPNYSSELNVNALELDDSALYLCASSLGSSGRAGELFFGEGSRLTVL.